The present T cell receptor (beta chain) was sequenced within a study of cytotoxic CD8 clonotypes in ibrutinib-treated CLL. The CDR3 has 11 amino acids. The germline gives CDR1 KGHSH, CDR2 LQKENI. The V end was cut by 6 bases, the J end by 8 bases, with 9 bases between. Here immunoSEQ multiplex PCR was the method, and the copy in TCRdb shows in-frame clones only, minus some. The sample yields some 81,000 clones, around 75% seen once. The J gene is TRBJ2-3, the V gene TRBV18, with a tentative D call TRBD2 (6 bases). The material sequenced was PBMCs, taken after 12 months of ibrutinib treatment. The receptor was derived from a human donor with chronic lymphocytic leukemia. CDR3 DNA sequence: TGTGCCAGCTCCCCCGGGGGTACGCAGTATTTT. This encodes CASSPGGTQYF.